This paragraph reports one T cell receptor beta chain. Its antigen is undetermined. The data derive from a study of monozygotic twins with inflammatory bowel disease. Study results and caveats: IBD patients share fewer clonotypes with other people than healthy twins do, especially with disease activity.

Germline CDR1 and CDR2: SGHTA and FQGNSA. This CDR3 is 13 amino acids long. For every TCR library, roughly 3.5 ug of total RNA was used. Template switching added UMIs carrying a 6-nucleotide sample barcode. cDNA for TCRalpha and TCRbeta was amplified by nested PCRs of roughly 15 then 9 cycles. Using the 5' RACE reads, TCRdb records one entry per CDR3 protein without DNA. The sample yields about 350,000 distinct CDR3 sequences, of which the top ten take up approximately 2%. Material: blood. This rearrangement joins TRBV7-2 to TRBJ1-2. The clonotype comes from a human donor with ulcerative colitis or Crohn's disease, or a healthy co-twin of an affected twin (not recorded which). The CDR3 reads CASTPERAEGYTF.